This TCR beta chain was identified during a study of CD8+ T cells in alopecia areata. Across the whole study: The SALT score measured affected scalp surface percentage in treated patients. Study results and limitations: Lesional scalp, especially alopecia totalis/universalis, showed higher clonality than normal scalp.

Sample treatment: oral pan-JAK inhibitor, 5-10 mg twice daily. PBMCs provided sorted CD4+ and CD8+ T cells. This CDR3 has 13 residues. CDR1 is SGHTA, CDR2 FQGNSA, per germline. Deletions cut 2 bases from V and 10 bases from J, with 12 bases between. As for this clone: Antigen specificity is unknown.

As the sequencing template, cDNA was produced by extracting RNA and reverse transcribing it. The method was immunoSEQ multiplex PCR; TCRdb's version includes in-frame clones alone and lacks a portion of them. The sample gives about 290,000 clones, nearly 60% of which show up once; about 1.8% is in the top ten. The sequence was obtained from a human donor with alopecia areata. The gene calls are TRBV7-2 and TRBJ2-1; D call uncertain. The sequences come from CD4+ T cells sorted from blood, collected at week 24, from a patient treated with tofacitinib. The CDR3 reads CASSLLGSREQFF. DNA for the CDR3: TGTGCCAGCAGCTTATTGGGATCCCGGGAGCAGTTCTTC.